Shown below are 22 T cell receptor beta chains from a single sample sequenced in a study of cytomegalovirus exposure and HLA in healthy donors. A multiplex PCR was run with 60 Vbeta primers and 13 Jbeta primers. This table comes from immunoSEQ multiplex PCR, and its TCRdb copy is limited to in-frame clones, with some not included. The repertoire holds 70,000 to 95,000 clones, with around three quarters as singletons. Sample: PBMCs. These receptors originate from a man aged 25 to 40 in good health and CMV-seropositive.

The CDR3 DNA follows: TGTGCCAGCAGGCAATTCAGGGGGTATGCTGAAGCTTTCTTT. Amino acids: CASRQFRGYAEAFF. The chain employs TRBV7-2 and TRBJ1-1, with 7 positions matching TRBD1. Trimming at V came to 6 bases and at J to 6 bases, leaving 10 bases not matched to a gene. The CDR3 has 14 residues. Germline assignment: CDR1 SGHTA and CDR2 FQGNSA.

The chain links TRBV7-8 to TRBJ1-6, with D tentatively TRBD1 (5 bases). The V and J ends lost 2 bases and 6 bases respectively, with 11 bases between them. Germline CDR1 and CDR2: SGHVS and FQNEAQ. The CDR3 totals 15 residues. The CDR3 DNA follows: TGTGCCAGCAGCTTAACGGACATACTTAATTCACCCCTCCACTTT. Amino acids: CASSLTDILNSPLHF.

The rearrangement links TRBV5-1 to TRBJ1-2, with TRBD1 as a possible D gene (6 bases). The ends were cut back, 6 bases at V and 0 bases at J, with 12 bases in the middle. Germline V lookup: CDR1 SGHRS, CDR2 YFSETQ. CDR3 size: 14 residues. The CDR3 is CASTLQGANYGYTF. CDR3 coding DNA: TGCGCCAGCACCTTACAGGGAGCTAACTATGGCTACACCTTC. The variable domain in full, completed from reference TRBV5-1 and TRBJ1-2, reads KAGVTQTPRYLIKTRGQQVTLSCSPISGHRSVSWYQQTPGQGLQFLFEYFSETQRNKGNFPGRFSGRQFSNSRSEMNVSTLELGDSALYLCASTLQGANYGYTFGSGTRLTVV.

This chain links TRBV6-1 with TRBJ1-1; a weak D match, TRBD1 (5 bases). Trimming stripped 0 bases from V and 1 base from J, with 9 bases between. This CDR3 contains 15 residues. Germline CDR1 and CDR2: MNHNS and SASEGT. The CDR3 nucleotides read TGTGCCAGCAGTGAAGCGAGGCAGGGGAACACTGAAGCTTTCTTT. It is translated as CASSEARQGNTEAFF.

V is TRBV10-3 and J is TRBJ2-1, with D possibly being TRBD1 (5 bases). Germline-derived CDR1 and CDR2 are ENHRY and SYGVKD. This CDR3 is built from 15 residues. With 0 bases removed from V and 7 bases from J, the gap between germline ends came to 13 bases. The CDR3 sequence: CAISESRQGTNEQFF. CDR3 DNA: TGTGCCATCAGTGAGTCTAGGCAGGGTACGAATGAGCAGTTCTTC.

The CDR3 DNA sequence: TGTGCCAGCAGACCTAGGGGGCTTAGTACTGAAGCTTTCTTT. It translates to CASRPRGLSTEAFF. The rearrangement links TRBV6-6 to TRBJ1-1; TRBD1 agrees at 7 bases. V was pared by 6 bases and J by 5 bases, with 9 bases of the junction left unmatched. The CDR3 runs 14 residues. The germline CDR1 and CDR2 sequences are MNHNY and SVGAGI (reference sequence).

This clone was detected only a few times. This chain uses TRBV5-3 with TRBJ2-5, with 9 nucleotides matching TRBD1. TRBV5-3 is identified as an open reading frame with a role that is uncertain. V dropped 5 bases and J dropped 5; count of bases not matched to a gene: 4. The CDR3 spans 13 residues. Written as DNA, the CDR3 is TGTGCCAGAAGACGGGACAGGGCGGAGACCCAGTACTTC. It is translated as CARRRDRAETQYF.

The V and J genes are TRBV28 and TRBJ2-7, with 9 nucleotides matching TRBD2. The CDR3 sequence is 15 residues long. Germline values: CDR1 MDHEN, CDR2 SYDVKM. V lost 2 bases, J lost 3 bases, and 5 bases stayed unmatched. CDR3 amino acids: CASSLRREGYYEQYF. The CDR3 nucleotides are TGTGCCAGCAGTTTACGGCGGGAGGGGTACTACGAGCAGTACTTC.

V usage is TRBV2 and J usage is TRBJ2-1; D remains unclear. Germline V gives CDR1 SNHLY, CDR2 FYNNEI. This CDR3 has 11 residues. Trimming removed 5 bases at V and 12 bases at J, with 11 bases between. CDR3 sequence (DNA): TGTGCCAGCAGTACCAAGGAGTGGCAGTTCTTC. Translation gives CASSTKEWQFF.

The chain employs TRBV15 and TRBJ1-5; tentative D call: TRBD1 (5 bases). Trimming shortened V by 0 bases and J by 5 bases, and 8 bases separated the two germline ends. Germline V gives CDR1 LNHNV, CDR2 YYDKDF (reference sequence). The CDR3 consists of 14 residues. The CDR3 is CATSRERQYQPQHF. The CDR3 DNA sequence: TGTGCCACCAGCAGAGAAAGACAGTATCAGCCCCAGCATTTT.

The rearrangement joins TRBV5-1 to TRBJ1-2, with unresolved D. The CDR3 runs to 14 residues. Germline CDR1 SGHRS, CDR2 YFSETQ. V was trimmed by 7 bases and J by 1 base, leaving 14 bases between them. CDR3 protein: CASSRGDFNYGYTF. The DNA for the CDR3 is TGCGCCAGCTCGCGAGGAGACTTTAACTATGGCTACACCTTC.

V gene TRBV9 combines with J gene TRBJ1-1, with 11 bases fitting TRBD1. CDR1 is SGDLS and CDR2 is YYNGEE in the germline V gene. The CDR3 sequence is 14 residues long. V gave up 4 bases and J gave up 4 bases; unmatched junction bases: 3. The DNA for the CDR3 is TGTGCCAGCAGCCCGGGACAGGGGGTCACTGAAGCTTTCTTT. As protein: CASSPGQGVTEAFF.

V and J are TRBV27 and TRBJ2-2; no firm D call. V was clipped by 6 bases and J by 5 bases, with 10 bases between them. The CDR3 has 13 amino acids. The germline gives CDR1 MNHEY, CDR2 SMNVEV (reference sequence). CDR3 protein: CASSPLGTGELFF. Here the CDR3 DNA reads TGTGCCAGCAGCCCCCTCGGGACCGGGGAGCTGTTTTTT.

The chain is built from TRBV11-3 and TRBJ2-2; 7 bases are shared with TRBD1. The V and J ends lost 5 bases and 5 bases, in that order; junction bases with no gene match: 8. The germline V gene has CDR1 SGHNT and CDR2 YENEEA. The length of the CDR3 is 15 residues. The CDR3 reads CASSPTGFGTGELFF. The CDR3 DNA reads TGTGCCAGCAGCCCGACAGGGTTTGGAACCGGGGAGCTGTTTTTT.

The chain is built from TRBV5-1 and TRBJ2-1, with TRBD2 matching over 10 bases. The germline V gene has CDR1 SGHRS and CDR2 YFSETQ. The CDR3 spans 14 residues. The junction had 1 base not matched to a gene; V was cut back by 0 bases and J by 7 bases. The CDR3 sequence: CASSLVSGGNEQFF. The CDR3 coding sequence is TGCGCCAGCAGCTTGGTTAGCGGGGGGAATGAGCAGTTCTTC.

The sample holds a few counts of this clone. This chain connects TRBV11-2 to TRBJ2-3; 7 bases map to TRBD1. J lost 3 bases, V lost 6 bases, and 9 bases had no gene match. Germline CDR1 SGHAT, CDR2 FQNNGV. The CDR3 sequence is 15 residues long. CDR3 sequence (DNA): TGTGCCAGCAGTGAGACAGGGATAGTAACAGATACGCAGTATTTT. Translated, it gives CASSETGIVTDTQYF.

The chain employs TRBV27 and TRBJ1-5, with D possibly TRBD1 on 5 matching bases. CDR1 MNHEY and CDR2 SMNVEV come from the germline V gene (reference sequence). V was trimmed by 6 bases and J by 0 bases, leaving 24 bases between them. The CDR3 has 19 residues. CDR3 DNA: TGTGCCAGCAGCGACCGGATCAGGGATGGGGTAGATAGCAATCAGCCCCAGCATTTT. Its protein product is CASSDRIRDGVDSNQPQHF.

J is TRBJ2-1 and V is TRBV2; D is ambiguous. Trimming shortened V by 8 bases and J by 9 bases, and 8 bases separated the two germline ends. The CDR3 has 10 amino acids. In germline, CDR1 is SNHLY, CDR2 FYNNEI. CDR3 nucleotide sequence: TGTGCCAGCGAGCGTCGTGAGCAGTTCTTC. The encoded protein is CASERREQFF.

This clone was seen once. The junction and the germline gene differ at one end; a read error may be behind it. This chain joins TRBV6-1 and TRBJ1-5, with D perhaps matching TRBD1 (5 bases). The CDR3 loop spans 10 amino acids. Per germline, CDR1 MNHNS and CDR2 SASEGT. The CDR3 here is CASSEELTAF. CDR3 sequence (DNA): TGTGCCAGCAGTGAAGAACTGACAGCTTTT.

The genes are TRBV7-2 and TRBJ2-3; D is ambiguous. This CDR3 comprises 13 residues. Trimming removed 2 bases from V and 5 bases from J, with 8 bases in between. Germline V CDR1 and CDR2: SGHTA, FQGNSA. CDR3 nucleotides: TGTGCCAGCAGCTTACCAACGGTAGATACGCAGTATTTT. As protein: CASSLPTVDTQYF. The entire variable domain, with the rest obtained from reference TRBV7-2 and TRBJ2-3, is as follows: GAGVSQSPSNKVTEKGKDVELRCDPISGHTALYWYRQSLGQGLEFLIYFQGNSAPDKSGLPSDRFSAERTGGSVSTLTIQRTQQEDSAVYLCASSLPTVDTQYFGPGTRLTVL.

This chain connects TRBV29-1 to TRBJ2-7; 8 nucleotides match TRBD2. This CDR3 contains 11 residues. The J segment lost 11 bases and the V segment lost 5 bases, leaving 8 bases of the junction unmatched. The germline V gene encodes CDR1 SQVTM and CDR2 ANQGSEA. This CDR3 reads CSVLVGLEKYF. CDR3 bases: TGCAGCGTTCTGGTGGGACTAGAGAAGTACTTC.

The chain uses TRBV6-6 and TRBJ2-7; TRBD1 matches 10 bases. Trimming removed 6 bases from V and 5 bases from J; junction bases left unmatched: 10. Germline V lookup: CDR1 MNHNY, CDR2 SVGAGI (reference sequence). CDR3 length: 15 residues. The CDR3, as DNA: TGTGCCAGCAGAAAGGGCTTAGGACAGGGGGACGAGCAGTACGTC. This encodes CASRKGLGQGDEQYV.